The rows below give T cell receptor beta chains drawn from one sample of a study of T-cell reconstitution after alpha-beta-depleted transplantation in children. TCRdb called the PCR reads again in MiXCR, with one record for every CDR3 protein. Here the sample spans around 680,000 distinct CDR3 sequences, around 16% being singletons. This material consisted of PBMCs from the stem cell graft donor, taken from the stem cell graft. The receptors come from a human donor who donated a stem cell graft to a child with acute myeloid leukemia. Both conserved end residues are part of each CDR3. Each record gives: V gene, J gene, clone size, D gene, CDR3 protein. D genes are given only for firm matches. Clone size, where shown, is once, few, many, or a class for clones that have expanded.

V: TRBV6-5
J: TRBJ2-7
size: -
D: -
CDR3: CASSYDLEAAGYEQYF

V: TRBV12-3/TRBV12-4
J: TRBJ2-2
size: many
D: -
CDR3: CASSLYGSNTGELFF

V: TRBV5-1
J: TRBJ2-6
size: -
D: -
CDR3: CASSLAPQYSGANVLTF

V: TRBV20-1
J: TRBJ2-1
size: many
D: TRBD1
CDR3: CSARDPSSRQGTYNEQFF

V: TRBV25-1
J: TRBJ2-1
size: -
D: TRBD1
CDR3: CASSEPGTGINEQFF

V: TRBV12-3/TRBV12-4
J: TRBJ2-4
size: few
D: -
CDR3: CASSLTGRAKNIQYF

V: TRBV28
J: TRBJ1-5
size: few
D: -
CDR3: CAFSDGTSNQPQHF

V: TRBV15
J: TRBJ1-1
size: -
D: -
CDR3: CATSRALVRAPEAFF

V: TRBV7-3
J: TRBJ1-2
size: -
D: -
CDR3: CASSLNPSSPGGFTF

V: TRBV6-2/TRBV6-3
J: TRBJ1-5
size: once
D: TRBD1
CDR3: CASSFGFRDREAQHF

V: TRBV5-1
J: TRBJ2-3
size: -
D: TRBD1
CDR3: CASKLSPFRDRGNTDTQYF

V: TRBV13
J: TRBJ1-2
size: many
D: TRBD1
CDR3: CASSTRRDRVIYGYTF

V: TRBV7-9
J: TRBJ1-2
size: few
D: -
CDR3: CASSFGQPRPYGYTF

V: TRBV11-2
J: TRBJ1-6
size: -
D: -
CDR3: CASSPRLGVNSPLHF

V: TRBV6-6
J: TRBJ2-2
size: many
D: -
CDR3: CACGVGTGELFF

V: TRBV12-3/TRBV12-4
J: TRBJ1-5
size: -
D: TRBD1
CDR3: CASSFSGTGGNQPQHF

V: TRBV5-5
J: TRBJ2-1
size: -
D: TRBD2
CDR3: CASSYGLAGNNEQFF